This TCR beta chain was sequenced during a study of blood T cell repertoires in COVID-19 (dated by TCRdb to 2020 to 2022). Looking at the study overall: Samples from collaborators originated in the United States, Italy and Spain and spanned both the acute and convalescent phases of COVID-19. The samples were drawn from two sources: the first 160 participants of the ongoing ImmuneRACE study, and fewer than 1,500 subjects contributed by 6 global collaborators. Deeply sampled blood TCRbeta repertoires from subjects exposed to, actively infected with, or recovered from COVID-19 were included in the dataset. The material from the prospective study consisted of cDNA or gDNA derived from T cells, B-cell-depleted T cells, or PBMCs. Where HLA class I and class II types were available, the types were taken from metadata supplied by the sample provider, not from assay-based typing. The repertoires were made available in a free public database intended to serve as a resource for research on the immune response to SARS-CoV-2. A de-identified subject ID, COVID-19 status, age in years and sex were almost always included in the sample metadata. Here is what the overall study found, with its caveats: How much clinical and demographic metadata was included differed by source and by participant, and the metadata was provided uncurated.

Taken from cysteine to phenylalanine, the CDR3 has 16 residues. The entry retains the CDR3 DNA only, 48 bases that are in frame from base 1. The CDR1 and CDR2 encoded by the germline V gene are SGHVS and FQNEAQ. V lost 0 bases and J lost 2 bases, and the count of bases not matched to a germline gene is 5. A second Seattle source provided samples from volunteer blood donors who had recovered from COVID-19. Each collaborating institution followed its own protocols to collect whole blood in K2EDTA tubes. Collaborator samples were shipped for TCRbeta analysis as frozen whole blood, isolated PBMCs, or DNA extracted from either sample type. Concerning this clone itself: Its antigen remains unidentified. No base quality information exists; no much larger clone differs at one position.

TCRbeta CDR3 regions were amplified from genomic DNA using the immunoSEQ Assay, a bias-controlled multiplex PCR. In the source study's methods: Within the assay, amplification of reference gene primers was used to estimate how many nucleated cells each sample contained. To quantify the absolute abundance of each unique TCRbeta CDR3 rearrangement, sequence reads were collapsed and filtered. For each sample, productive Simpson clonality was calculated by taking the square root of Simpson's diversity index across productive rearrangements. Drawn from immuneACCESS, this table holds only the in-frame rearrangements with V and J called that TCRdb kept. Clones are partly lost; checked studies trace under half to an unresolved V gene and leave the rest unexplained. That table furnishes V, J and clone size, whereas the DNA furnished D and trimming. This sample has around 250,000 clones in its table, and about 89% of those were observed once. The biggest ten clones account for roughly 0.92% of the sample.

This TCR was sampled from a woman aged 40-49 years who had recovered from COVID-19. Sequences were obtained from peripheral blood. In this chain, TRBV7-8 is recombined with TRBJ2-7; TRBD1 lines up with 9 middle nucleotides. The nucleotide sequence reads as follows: TGTGCCAGCAGCTTAGCGGGACAGGGCCAACCCTACGAGCAGTACTTC. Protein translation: CASSLAGQGQPYEQYF.